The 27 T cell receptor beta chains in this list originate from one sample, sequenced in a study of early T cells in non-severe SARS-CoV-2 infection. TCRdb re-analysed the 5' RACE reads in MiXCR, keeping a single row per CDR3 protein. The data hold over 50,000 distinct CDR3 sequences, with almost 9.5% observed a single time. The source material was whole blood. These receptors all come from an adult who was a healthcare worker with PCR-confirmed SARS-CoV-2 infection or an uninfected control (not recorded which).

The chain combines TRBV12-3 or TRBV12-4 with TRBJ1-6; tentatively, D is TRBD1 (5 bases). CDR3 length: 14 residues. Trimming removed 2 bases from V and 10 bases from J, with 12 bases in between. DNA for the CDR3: TGTGCCAGCAGTTTACCAGGGAGCGGGTCACCCCTCCACTTT. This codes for CASSLPGSGSPLHF.

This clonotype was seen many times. The CDR3 DNA reads TGCAGCGTCGGGACTCGGTACAATGAGCAGTTCTTC. Its translation is CSVGTRYNEQFF. The gene calls are TRBV29-1 and TRBJ2-1; TRBD2 is a possible D gene (6 bases). Trimming took off 6 bases at V and 4 bases at J, with 10 bases between the two ends. The CDR3 is made up of 12 amino acids. Germline V gives CDR1 SQVTM, CDR2 ANQGSEA.

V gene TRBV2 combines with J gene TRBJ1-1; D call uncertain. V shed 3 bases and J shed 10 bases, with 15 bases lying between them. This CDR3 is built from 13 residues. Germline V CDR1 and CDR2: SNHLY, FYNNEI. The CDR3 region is CASSDFEPAPAFF. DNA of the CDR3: TGTGCCAGCAGTGATTTTGAACCGGCCCCAGCTTTCTTT.

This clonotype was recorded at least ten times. CDR3 nucleotides: TGCGCCAGCAGTCAGCCGGGTAACCAAGAGACCCAGTACTTC. Its protein product is CASSQPGNQETQYF. The chain uses TRBV23-1 and TRBJ2-5; D gene unclear. TRBV23-1 is marked as an open reading frame, function uncertain. V lost 3 bases to trimming and J lost 0 bases, with 8 bases between them. This CDR3 spans 14 amino acids.

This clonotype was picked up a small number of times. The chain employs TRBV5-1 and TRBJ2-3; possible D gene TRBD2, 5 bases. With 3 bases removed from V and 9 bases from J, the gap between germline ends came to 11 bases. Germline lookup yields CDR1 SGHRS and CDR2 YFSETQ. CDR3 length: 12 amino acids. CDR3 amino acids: CASSSGLGTQYF. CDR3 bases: TGCGCCAGCAGCTCCGGACTGGGCACGCAGTATTTT.

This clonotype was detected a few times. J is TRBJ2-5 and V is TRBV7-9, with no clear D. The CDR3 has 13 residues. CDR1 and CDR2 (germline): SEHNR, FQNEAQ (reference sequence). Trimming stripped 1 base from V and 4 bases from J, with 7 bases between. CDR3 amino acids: CASSLDSVETQYF. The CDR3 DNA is TGTGCCAGCAGCTTAGACAGCGTAGAGACCCAGTACTTC. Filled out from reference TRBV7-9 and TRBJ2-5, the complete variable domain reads DTGVSQNPRHKITKRGQNVTFRCDPISEHNRLYWYRQTLGQGPEFLTYFQNEAQLEKSRLLSDRFSAERPKGSFSTLEIQRTEQGDSAMYLCASSLDSVETQYFGPGTRLLVL.

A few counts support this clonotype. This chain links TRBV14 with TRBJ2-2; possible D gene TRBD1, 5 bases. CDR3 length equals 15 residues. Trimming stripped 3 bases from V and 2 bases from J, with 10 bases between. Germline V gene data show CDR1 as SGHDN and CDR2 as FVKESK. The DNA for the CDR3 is TGTGCCAGCAGCCACCGGACACGAAACACCGGGGAGCTGTTTTTT. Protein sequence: CASSHRTRNTGELFF.

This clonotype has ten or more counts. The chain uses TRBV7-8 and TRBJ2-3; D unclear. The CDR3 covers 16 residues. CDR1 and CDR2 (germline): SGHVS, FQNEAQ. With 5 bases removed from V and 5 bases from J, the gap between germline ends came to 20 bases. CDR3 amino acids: CASSAQVPQAEDTQYF. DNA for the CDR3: TGTGCCAGCAGCGCCCAAGTTCCCCAGGCGGAAGATACGCAGTATTTT.

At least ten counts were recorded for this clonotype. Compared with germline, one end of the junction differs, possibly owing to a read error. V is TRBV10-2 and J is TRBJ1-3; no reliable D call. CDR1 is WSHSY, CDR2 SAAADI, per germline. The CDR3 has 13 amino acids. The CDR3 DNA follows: TGCGCCAGCGGCGTAAGCTCTGAAAACACCATATTTTTT. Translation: CASGVSSENTIFF.

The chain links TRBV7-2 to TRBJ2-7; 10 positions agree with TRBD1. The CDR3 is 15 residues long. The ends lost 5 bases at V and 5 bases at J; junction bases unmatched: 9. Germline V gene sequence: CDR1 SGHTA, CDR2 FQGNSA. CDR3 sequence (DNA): TGTGCCAGCAGCCCGGCGGGACAGGGGATTCACGAGCAGTACGTC. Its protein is CASSPAGQGIHEQYV.

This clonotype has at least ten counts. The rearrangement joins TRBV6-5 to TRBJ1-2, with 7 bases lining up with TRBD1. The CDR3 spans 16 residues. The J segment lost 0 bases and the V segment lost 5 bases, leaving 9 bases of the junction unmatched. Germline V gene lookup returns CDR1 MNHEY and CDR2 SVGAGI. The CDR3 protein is CASSTGTVGANYGYTF. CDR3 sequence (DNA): TGTGCCAGCAGTACCGGGACAGTGGGAGCTAACTATGGCTACACCTTC.

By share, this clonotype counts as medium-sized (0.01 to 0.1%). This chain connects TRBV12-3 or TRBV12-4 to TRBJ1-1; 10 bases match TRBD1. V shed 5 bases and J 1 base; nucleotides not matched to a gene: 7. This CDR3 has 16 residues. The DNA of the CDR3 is TGTGCCAGCAGTCCTGGACAGGGGGAGGGGAACACTGAAGCTTTCTTT. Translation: CASSPGQGEGNTEAFF.

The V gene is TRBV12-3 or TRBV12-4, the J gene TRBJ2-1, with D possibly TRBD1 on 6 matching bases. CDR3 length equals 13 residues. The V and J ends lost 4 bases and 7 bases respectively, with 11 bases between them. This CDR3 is CASSSTGWNEQFF. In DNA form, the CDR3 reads TGTGCCAGCAGTTCGACAGGCTGGAATGAGCAGTTCTTC.

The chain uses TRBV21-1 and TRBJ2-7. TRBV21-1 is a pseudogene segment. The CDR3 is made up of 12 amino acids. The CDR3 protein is CASSMHSYEQYV. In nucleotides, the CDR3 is TGTGCCAGCAGCATGCATTCCTACGAGCAGTACGTC.

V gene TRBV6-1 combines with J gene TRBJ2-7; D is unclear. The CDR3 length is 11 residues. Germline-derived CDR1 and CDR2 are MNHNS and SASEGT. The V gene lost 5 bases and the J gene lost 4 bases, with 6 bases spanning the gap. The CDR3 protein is CASSSHYEQYV. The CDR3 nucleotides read TGTGCCAGCAGTTCACATTACGAGCAGTACGTC.

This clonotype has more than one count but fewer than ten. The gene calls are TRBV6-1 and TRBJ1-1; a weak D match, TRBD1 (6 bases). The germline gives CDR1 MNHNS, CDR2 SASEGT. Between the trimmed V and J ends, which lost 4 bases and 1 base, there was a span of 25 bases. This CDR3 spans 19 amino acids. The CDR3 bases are TGTGCCAGCAGTGTAACTATCCCCCTACAGGGAAGGAAGAACACTGAAGCTTTCTTT. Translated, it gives CASSVTIPLQGRKNTEAFF.

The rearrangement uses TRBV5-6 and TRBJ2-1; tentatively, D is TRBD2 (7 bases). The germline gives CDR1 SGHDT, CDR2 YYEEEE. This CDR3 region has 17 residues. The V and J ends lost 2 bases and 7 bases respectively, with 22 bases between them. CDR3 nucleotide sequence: TGTGCCAGCAGCTTTCAGGGAACGGGGGGCCTACAGAATGAGCAGTTCTTC. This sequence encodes CASSFQGTGGLQNEQFF.

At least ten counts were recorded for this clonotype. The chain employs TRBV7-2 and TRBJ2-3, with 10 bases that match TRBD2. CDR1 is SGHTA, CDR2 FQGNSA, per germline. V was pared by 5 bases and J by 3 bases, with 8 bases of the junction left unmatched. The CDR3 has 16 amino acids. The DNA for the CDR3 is TGTGCCAGCAGCACACTAGCGGGGTGGGGAACAGATACGCAGTATTTT. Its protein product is CASSTLAGWGTDTQYF.

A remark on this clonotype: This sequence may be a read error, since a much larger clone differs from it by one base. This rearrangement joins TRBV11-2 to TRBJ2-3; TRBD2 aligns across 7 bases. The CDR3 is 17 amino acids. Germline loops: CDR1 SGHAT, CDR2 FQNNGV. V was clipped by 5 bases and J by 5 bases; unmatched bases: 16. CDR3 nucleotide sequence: TGTGCCAGCAGCCGGAGGATAGACGGGGGGATCGGAGATACGCAGTATTTT. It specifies CASSRRIDGGIGDTQYF.

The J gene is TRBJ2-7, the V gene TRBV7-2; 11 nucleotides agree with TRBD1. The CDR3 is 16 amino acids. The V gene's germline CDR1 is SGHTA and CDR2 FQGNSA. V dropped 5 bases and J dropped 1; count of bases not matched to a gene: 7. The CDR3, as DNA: TGTGCCAGCAGCCAGAGGACAGGGGGCTTTTCCTACGAGCAGTACGTC. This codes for CASSQRTGGFSYEQYV.

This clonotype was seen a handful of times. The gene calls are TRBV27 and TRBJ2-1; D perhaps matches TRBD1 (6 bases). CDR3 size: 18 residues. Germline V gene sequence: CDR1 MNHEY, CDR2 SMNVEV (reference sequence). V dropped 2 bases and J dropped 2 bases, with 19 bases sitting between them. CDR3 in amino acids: CASSLRSDRLLPYNEQFF. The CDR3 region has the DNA TGTGCCAGCAGTTTACGATCTGACAGGCTCTTACCCTACAATGAGCAGTTCTTC.

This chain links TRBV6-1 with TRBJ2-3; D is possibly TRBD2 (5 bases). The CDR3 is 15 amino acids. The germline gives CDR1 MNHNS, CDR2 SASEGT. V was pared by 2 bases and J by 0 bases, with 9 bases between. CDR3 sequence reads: CASSETRASTDTQYF. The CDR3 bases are TGTGCCAGCAGTGAAACGAGGGCGAGCACAGATACGCAGTATTTT.

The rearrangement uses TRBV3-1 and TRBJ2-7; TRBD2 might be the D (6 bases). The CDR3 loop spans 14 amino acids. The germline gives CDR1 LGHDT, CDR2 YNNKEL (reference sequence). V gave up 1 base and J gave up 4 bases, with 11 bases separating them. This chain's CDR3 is CASSQGLASYEQYV. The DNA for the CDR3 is TGTGCCAGCAGCCAAGGGCTAGCGAGTTACGAGCAGTACGTC.

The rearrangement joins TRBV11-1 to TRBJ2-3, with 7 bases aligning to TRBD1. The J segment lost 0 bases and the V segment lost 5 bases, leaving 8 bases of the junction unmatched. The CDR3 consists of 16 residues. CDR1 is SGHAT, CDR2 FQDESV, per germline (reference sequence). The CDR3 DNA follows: TGTGCCAGCAGCCAGCGGACAGGTTCTAGCACAGATACGCAGTATTTT. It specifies CASSQRTGSSTDTQYF.

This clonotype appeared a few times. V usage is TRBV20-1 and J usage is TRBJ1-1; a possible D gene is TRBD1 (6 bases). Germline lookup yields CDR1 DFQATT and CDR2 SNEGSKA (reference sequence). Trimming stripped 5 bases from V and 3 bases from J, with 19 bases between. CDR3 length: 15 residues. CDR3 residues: CSAVPPRGGHTEAFF. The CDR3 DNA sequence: TGCAGTGCTGTCCCCCCTCGAGGGGGGCACACTGAAGCTTTCTTT.

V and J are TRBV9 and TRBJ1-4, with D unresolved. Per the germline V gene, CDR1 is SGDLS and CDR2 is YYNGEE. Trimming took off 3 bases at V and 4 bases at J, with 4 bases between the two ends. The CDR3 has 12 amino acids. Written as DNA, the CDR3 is TGTGCCAGCAGCGAGAATAATGAAAAACTGTTTTTT. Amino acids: CASSENNEKLFF.

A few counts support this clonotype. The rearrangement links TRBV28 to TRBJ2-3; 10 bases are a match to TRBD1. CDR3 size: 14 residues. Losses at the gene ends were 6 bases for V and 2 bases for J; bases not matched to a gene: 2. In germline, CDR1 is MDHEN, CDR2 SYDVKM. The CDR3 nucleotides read TGTGCCAGCAGGGGGACAGGGGCCACAGATACGCAGTATTTT. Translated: CASRGTGATDTQYF.